The rows below give T cell receptor beta chains drawn from one sample of a study of Ad26.COV2.S vaccination and SARS-CoV-2 variants. Libraries were prepared by immunoSEQ multiplex PCR; TCRdb keeps only in-frame clonotypes and omits some of them. The table lists some 350,000 clones, roughly 90% of them singletons, with about 5.4% in the top ten. Sequencing was performed on peripheral blood, taken in a trial of Ad26.COV2.S vaccine versus placebo. The receptor set was obtained from a person aged 18 to 59 who received the Ad26.COV2.S COVID-19 vaccine or a placebo. The CDR3 runs from the conserved cysteine through the conserved F or W. The D gene is left open where the match is weak. Clone sizes are given selectively: once, few, many, or a class where the clone is expanded.

j_call,d_call,v_call,clone_size,cdr3_aa,cdr3_nt
TRBJ1-2,TRBD1,TRBV18,.,CASSPSRQGARDGYTF,TGTGCCAGCTCACCATCGAGACAGGGGGCGCGGGATGGCTACACCTTC
TRBJ1-3,TRBD1,TRBV4-3,.,CASSQGQSSGNTIYF,TGCGCCAGCTCCCAGGGACAGTCCTCTGGAAACACCATATATTTT
TRBJ1-5,TRBD1,TRBV27,.,CASSLYQGGEPQHF,TGTGCCAGCAGTTTATACCAGGGGGGAGAGCCCCAGCATTTT
TRBJ2-1,.,TRBV15,.,CATSLRVRHPAYNEQFF,TGTGCCACCAGCCTCCGAGTAAGACACCCAGCCTACAATGAGCAGTTCTTC
TRBJ2-1,.,TRBV7-8,few,CASSPGVQINEQFF,TGTGCCAGCAGCCCTGGGGTACAGATCAATGAGCAGTTCTTC
TRBJ1-2,.,TRBV27,.,CASSSGAYGYTF,TGTGCCAGCAGCTCGGGGGCCTATGGCTACACCTTC
TRBJ2-3,.,TRBV6-5,once,CASTIQGPRNTQYF,TGTGCCAGCACCATCCAGGGGCCACGGAATACGCAGTATTTT
TRBJ1-6,.,TRBV3-1/TRBV3-2,.,CASSGGAAQLSPLHF,TGTGCCAGCAGTGGGGGGGCGGCACAGTTATCACCCCTCCACTTT
TRBJ2-2,.,TRBV12-3/TRBV12-4,.,CASSLKNTGELFF,TGTGCCAGCAGTTTAAAGAACACCGGGGAGCTGTTTTTT
TRBJ2-1,TRBD2,TRBV10-3,.,CAISDATSAPGGVQFF,TGTGCCATCAGTGATGCGACTAGCGCTCCGGGGGGGGTGCAGTTCTTC
TRBJ1-5,.,TRBV15,.,CATSRDGLDNQPQHF,TGTGCCACCAGCAGAGATGGGCTGGACAATCAGCCCCAGCATTTT
TRBJ1-2,TRBD1,TRBV10-3,.,CAIRLGQGVYGYTF,TGTGCCATCAGGCTTGGACAGGGCGTCTATGGCTACACCTTC
TRBJ1-1,.,TRBV5-1,.,CASSLDGRDEAFF,TGCGCCAGCAGTTTAGACGGCAGAGATGAAGCTTTCTTT
TRBJ1-1,.,TRBV6-5,few,CASTGSWGRLTEAFF,TGTGCCAGCACGGGTTCCTGGGGTCGGTTAACTGAAGCTTTCTTT
TRBJ1-6,TRBD1,TRBV29-1,few,CSVAVAGGNSPLHF,TGCAGCGTTGCGGTAGCAGGGGGAAATTCACCCCTCCACTTT
TRBJ1-2,.,TRBV3-1/TRBV3-2,.,CASSQDPGRCYF,TGTGCCAGCAGCCAAGATCCAGGCAGGTGCTACTTC
TRBJ2-4,.,TRBV11-2,.,CASSLTGWGEAKNIQYF,TGTGCCAGCAGCTTGACAGGGTGGGGGGAAGCCAAAAACATTCAGTACTTC
TRBJ2-1,.,TRBV7-3,.,CASTLKGSMKQFF,TGTGCCAGCACCCTTAAGGGGTCAATGAAACAGTTCTTC
TRBJ2-1,.,TRBV7-9,.,CASSLVKYEQFF,TGTGCCAGCAGCTTGGTAAAGTATGAGCAGTTCTTC
TRBJ1-2,TRBD1,TRBV30,.,CAWARHRGGGYTF,TGTGCCTGGGCTCGCCACAGGGGCGGAGGCTACACCTTC
TRBJ1-1,.,TRBV19,.,CASSMFTRSMAFF,TGTGCCAGTAGTATGTTCACCCGGAGTATGGCTTTCTTT
TRBJ2-1,TRBD1,TRBV2,once,CASGPDRANEQFF,TGTGCCAGCGGGCCGGACAGGGCCAATGAGCAGTTCTTC
TRBJ2-7,.,TRBV6-6,.,CASSPGTIYEQYF,TGTGCCAGCAGCCCCGGGACAATCTACGAGCAGTACTTC
TRBJ1-2,.,TRBV6-5,.,CASSQGQVYGYTF,TGTGCCAGCAGCCAGGGACAAGTCTATGGCTACACCTTC
TRBJ1-1,TRBD1,TRBV29-1,.,CAWGRGKTEAFF,TGCGCCTGGGGCAGGGGGAAGACTGAAGCTTTCTTT
TRBJ1-2,TRBD1,TRBV6-5,.,CASIRDRGYGYTF,TGTGCCAGCATACGGGACAGGGGATATGGCTACACCTTC
TRBJ2-2,TRBD1,TRBV6-5,.,CASSYGDRGLGELFF,TGTGCCAGCAGTTACGGGGACAGGGGGCTCGGGGAGCTGTTTTTT
TRBJ2-3,TRBD1,TRBV7-8,.,CASSSRSTGGVSTDTQYF,TGTGCCAGCAGCTCCCGCTCTACAGGGGGAGTTAGCACAGATACGCAGTATTTT
TRBJ1-2,.,TRBV12-3/TRBV12-4,.,CASSLAREYGYTF,TGTGCCAGCAGTTTAGCGCGCGAGTATGGCTACACCTTC
TRBJ2-2,.,TRBV6-5,.,CASSYGGGANTGELFF,TGTGCCAGCAGTTACGGGGGGGGCGCGAACACCGGGGAGCTGTTTTTT
TRBJ1-5,.,TRBV19,.,CASSIRFGLNQPQHF,TGTGCCAGTAGTATTAGATTCGGATTAAATCAGCCCCAGCATTTT
TRBJ2-3,TRBD2,TRBV7-2,.,CASSVTSGRGLDTQYF,TGTGCCAGCAGTGTTACTAGCGGGAGGGGTTTAGATACGCAGTATTTT
TRBJ1-2,.,TRBV3-1/TRBV3-2,.,CASSQEKRSNYGYTF,TGTGCCAGCAGCCAAGAAAAGCGCAGCAACTATGGCTACACCTTC
TRBJ2-1,TRBD2,TRBV19,.,CASVPGLAPKGVREQFF,TGTGCCAGTGTACCGGGACTAGCGCCAAAAGGAGTACGTGAGCAGTTCTTC
TRBJ1-1,TRBD1,TRBV28,.,CASSDILGQTENTEAFF,TGTGCCAGCAGCGACATCCTGGGACAGACGGAGAACACTGAAGCTTTCTTT
TRBJ1-5,.,TRBV9,.,CASSVVPTKNQPQHF,TGTGCCAGCAGCGTAGTCCCAACAAAGAATCAGCCCCAGCATTTT
TRBJ2-7,TRBD1,TRBV6-5,.,CASSYGTGEAYEQYF,TGTGCCAGCAGTTACGGGACAGGGGAAGCCTACGAGCAGTACTTC
TRBJ1-3,TRBD1,TRBV11-2,few,CASSPLTGAPRSGNTIYF,TGTGCCAGCAGCCCTCTTACAGGGGCCCCAAGGTCTGGAAACACCATATATTTT
TRBJ1-6,.,TRBV9,.,CASNKDINSPLHF,TGTGCCAGCAACAAAGATATTAATTCACCCCTCCACTTT
TRBJ1-2,.,TRBV10-3,.,CAISESSPGSYGYTF,TGTGCCATCAGTGAGTCAAGTCCAGGGAGCTATGGCTACACCTTC
TRBJ2-7,TRBD2,TRBV10-3,.,CAISGESSGGNEQYF,TGTGCCATCAGTGGGGAATCCAGCGGGGGGAACGAGCAGTACTTC
TRBJ1-1,.,TRBV6-2/TRBV6-3,.,CASSHHPAGRATEAFF,TGTGCCAGCAGTCACCATCCGGCAGGCCGGGCTACTGAAGCTTTCTTT
TRBJ2-5,TRBD2,TRBV4-1,.,CASSPTTSGGAGTQYF,TGCGCCAGCAGCCCAACGACTAGCGGGGGGGCCGGGACCCAGTACTTC
TRBJ2-1,TRBD2,TRBV7-2,.,CASRERGEQFF,TGTGCCAGCAGGGAGCGGGGCGAGCAGTTCTTC
TRBJ1-6,.,TRBV27,.,CASTITGTISNSPLHF,TGTGCCAGCACTATCACAGGGACGATAAGTAATTCACCCCTCCACTTT
TRBJ1-6,.,TRBV6-5,once,CASIMGQLNAPLHF,TGTGCCAGCATTATGGGACAATTAAACGCACCCCTCCACTTT
TRBJ2-5,.,TRBV4-3,.,CASSQDNQETQYF,TGCGCCAGCAGCCAAGACAACCAAGAGACCCAGTACTTC
TRBJ1-2,.,TRBV7-9,.,CASSHPEGSSGYTF,TGTGCCAGCAGCCACCCAGAGGGCAGTAGTGGCTACACCTTC
TRBJ2-3,TRBD2,TRBV7-2,.,CASSLGGSRATDTQYF,TGTGCCAGCAGCTTAGGCGGGAGTAGGGCCACAGATACGCAGTATTTT
TRBJ2-2,.,TRBV5-1,.,CASSLVVSGGPSGGELFF,TGCGCCAGCAGCTTGGTTGTGTCCGGCGGGCCGAGCGGCGGGGAGCTGTTTTTT
TRBJ1-2,TRBD1,TRBV6-5,.,CASTTYRGYYGYTF,TGTGCCAGCACCACGTACAGGGGGTACTATGGCTACACCTTC
TRBJ1-3,.,TRBV28,.,CASSLMGALSGNTIYF,TGTGCCAGCAGTTTGATGGGGGCTCTCTCTGGAAACACCATATATTTT
TRBJ2-5,.,TRBV11-2,.,CASSLGATVSTGQETQYF,TGTGCCAGCAGCTTAGGGGCGACAGTTTCTACGGGGCAAGAGACCCAGTACTTC
TRBJ1-1,.,TRBV28,.,CASSLRRLNTEAFF,TGTGCCAGCAGTTTGCGGAGGTTGAACACTGAAGCTTTCTTT